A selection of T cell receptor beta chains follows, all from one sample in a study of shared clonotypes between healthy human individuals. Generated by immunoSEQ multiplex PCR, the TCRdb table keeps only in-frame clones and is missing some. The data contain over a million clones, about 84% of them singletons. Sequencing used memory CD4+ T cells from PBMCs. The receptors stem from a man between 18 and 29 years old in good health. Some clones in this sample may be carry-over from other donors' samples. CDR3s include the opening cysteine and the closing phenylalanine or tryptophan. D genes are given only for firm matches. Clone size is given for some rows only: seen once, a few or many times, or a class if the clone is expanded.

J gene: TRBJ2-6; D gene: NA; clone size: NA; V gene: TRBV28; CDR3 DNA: TGTGCCAGCAGCGAACCTCGTTTCTCTGGGGCCAACGTCCTGACTTTC; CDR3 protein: CASSEPRFSGANVLTF
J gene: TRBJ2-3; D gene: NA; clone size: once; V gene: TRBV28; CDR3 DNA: TGTGCCAGCAGTTTGTTGTCGGGCAGACTCAGCACAGATACGCAGTATTTT; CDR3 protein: CASSLLSGRLSTDTQYF
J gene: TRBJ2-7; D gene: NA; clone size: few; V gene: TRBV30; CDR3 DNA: TGTGCCTGGAGTGTAGGCTACGAGCAGTACTTC; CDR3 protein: CAWSVGYEQYF
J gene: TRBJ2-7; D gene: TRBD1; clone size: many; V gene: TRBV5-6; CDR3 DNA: TGTGCCAGCAGCGCGGCGAAAATAGGACAGGGGGTCTACGAGCAGTACTTC; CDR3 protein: CASSAAKIGQGVYEQYF
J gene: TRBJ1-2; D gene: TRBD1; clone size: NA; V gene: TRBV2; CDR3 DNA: TGTGCCAGCAGTCCCCTCGGGACAGGGTTTAACTATGGCTACACCTTC; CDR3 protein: CASSPLGTGFNYGYTF
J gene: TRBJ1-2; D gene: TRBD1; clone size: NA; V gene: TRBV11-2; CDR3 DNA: TGTGCCAGCAGCTTAGCAGGGACAGGGAGGCACTATGGCTACACCTTC; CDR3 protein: CASSLAGTGRHYGYTF
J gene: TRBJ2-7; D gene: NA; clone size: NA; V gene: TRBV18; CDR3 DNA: TGTGCCAGCTCACCGGGACACCCAGACACCTACGAGCAGTACTTC; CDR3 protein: CASSPGHPDTYEQYF
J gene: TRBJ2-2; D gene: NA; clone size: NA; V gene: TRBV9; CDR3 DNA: TGTGCCAGCAGCGTAGACCTGGGGAATCCGAACACCGGGGAGCTGTTTTTT; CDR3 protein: CASSVDLGNPNTGELFF
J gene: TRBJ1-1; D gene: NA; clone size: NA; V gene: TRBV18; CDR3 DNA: TGTGCCAGCTCACCAGAGATGTGGGGCACTGAAGCTTTCTTT; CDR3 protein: CASSPEMWGTEAFF
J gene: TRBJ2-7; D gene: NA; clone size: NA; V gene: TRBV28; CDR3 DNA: TGTGCCAGCAGTTTCCCCGAGAGGGTCCCCTACGAGCAGTACTTC; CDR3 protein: CASSFPERVPYEQYF
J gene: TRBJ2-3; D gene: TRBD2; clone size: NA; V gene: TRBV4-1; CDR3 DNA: TGCGCCAGCAGCCAAGACGGGGGAGCGGGAGGGGGAGATACGCAGTATTTT; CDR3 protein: CASSQDGGAGGGDTQYF
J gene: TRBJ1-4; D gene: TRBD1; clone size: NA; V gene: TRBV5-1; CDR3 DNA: TGCGCCAGCAGCTTGTACAGGGGCGAGACTAATGAAAAACTGTTTTTT; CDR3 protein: CASSLYRGETNEKLFF
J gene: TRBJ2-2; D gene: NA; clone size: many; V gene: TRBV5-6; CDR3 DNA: TGTGCCAGCAGCCGGGGGATCACCGGGGAGCTGTTTTTT; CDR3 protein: CASSRGITGELFF
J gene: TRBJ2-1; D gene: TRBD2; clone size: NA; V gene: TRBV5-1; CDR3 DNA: TGCGCCAGCAGCGGCTTGACTAGCGGGAGTCGGTCGCCGAGTTACTCCTACAATGAGCAGTTCTTC; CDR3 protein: CASSGLTSGSRSPSYSYNEQFF
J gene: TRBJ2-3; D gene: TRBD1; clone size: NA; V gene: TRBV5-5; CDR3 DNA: TGTGCCAGCAGCTCCGGGACAGGGAGAGATACGCAGTATTTT; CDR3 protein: CASSSGTGRDTQYF
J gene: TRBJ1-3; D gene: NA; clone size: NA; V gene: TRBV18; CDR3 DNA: TGTGCCAGCTCACCGTCCGGGACACGCACTGGAAACACCATATATTTT; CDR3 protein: CASSPSGTRTGNTIYF
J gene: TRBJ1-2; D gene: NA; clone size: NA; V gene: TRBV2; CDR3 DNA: TGTGCCAGCAGGGGGAGGGTGGGGATTTATGGCTACACCTTC; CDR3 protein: CASRGRVGIYGYTF
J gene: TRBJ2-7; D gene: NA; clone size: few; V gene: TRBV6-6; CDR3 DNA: TGTGCCAGCAGTTACTCGATGGTCTACGAGCAGTACTTC; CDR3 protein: CASSYSMVYEQYF
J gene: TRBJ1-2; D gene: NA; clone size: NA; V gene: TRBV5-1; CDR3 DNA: TGCGCCAGCAGCTTTAGGACAGCGACGGGCTACACCTTC; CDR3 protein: CASSFRTATGYTF
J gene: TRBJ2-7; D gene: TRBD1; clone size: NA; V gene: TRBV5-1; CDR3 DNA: TGCGCCAGCAGCTTGGTTACAGGGGGCCACGAGCAGTACTTC; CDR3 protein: CASSLVTGGHEQYF
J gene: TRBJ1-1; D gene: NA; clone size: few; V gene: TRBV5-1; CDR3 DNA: TGCGCCAGCAGCATGGACAGGAACACTGAAGCTTTCTTT; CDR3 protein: CASSMDRNTEAFF
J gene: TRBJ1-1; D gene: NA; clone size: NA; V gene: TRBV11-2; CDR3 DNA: TGTGCCAGCAGCTTAGTTTCGGCAATCAGTGAAGCTTTCTTT; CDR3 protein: CASSLVSAISEAFF
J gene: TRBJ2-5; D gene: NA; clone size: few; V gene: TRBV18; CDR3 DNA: TGTGCCAGCTCACCGGCGAGGGAAAGAACCCAGTACTTC; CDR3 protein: CASSPARERTQYF
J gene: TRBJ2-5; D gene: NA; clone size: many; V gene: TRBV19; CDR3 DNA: TGTGCCAGTAGTATAAGGGGACCGAGGGGCGAGACCCAGTACTTC; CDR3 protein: CASSIRGPRGETQYF
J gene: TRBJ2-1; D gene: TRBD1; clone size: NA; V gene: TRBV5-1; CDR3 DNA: TGCGCCAGCAGCGGCCGGGACAGGTCCTACAATGAGCAGTTCTTC; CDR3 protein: CASSGRDRSYNEQFF
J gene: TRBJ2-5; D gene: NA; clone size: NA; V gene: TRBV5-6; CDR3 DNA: TGTGCCAGCAGCTACCAGGGGTACCAAGAGACCCAGTACTTC; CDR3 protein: CASSYQGYQETQYF
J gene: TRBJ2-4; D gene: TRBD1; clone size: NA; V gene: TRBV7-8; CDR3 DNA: TGTGCCAGCAGCTTAACAGGGGACAACATTCAGTACTTC; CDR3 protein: CASSLTGDNIQYF
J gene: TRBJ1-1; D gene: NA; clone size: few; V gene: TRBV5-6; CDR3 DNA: TGTGCCAGCAGCTTCGGGGCAGGGGCTGGGAACACTGAAGCTTTCTTT; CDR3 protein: CASSFGAGAGNTEAFF
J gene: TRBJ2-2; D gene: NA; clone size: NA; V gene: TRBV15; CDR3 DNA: TGTGCCACCAGCGGAGACAGTTACACCGGGGAGCTGTTTTTT; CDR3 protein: CATSGDSYTGELFF
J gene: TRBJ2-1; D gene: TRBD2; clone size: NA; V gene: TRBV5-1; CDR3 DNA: TGCGCCAGCAGATCCTCGAGCGGGATATCCCACAATGAGCAGTTCTTC; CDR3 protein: CASRSSSGISHNEQFF
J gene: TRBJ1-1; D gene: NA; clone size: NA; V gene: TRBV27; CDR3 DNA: TGTGCCAGCAGTTTATGGAGCTGGGCTGAAGCTTTCTTT; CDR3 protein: CASSLWSWAEAFF
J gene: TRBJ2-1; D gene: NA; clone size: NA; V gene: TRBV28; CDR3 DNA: TGTGCCAGCAGCCCACGGCGGGAATTGGGCTACAATGAGCAGTTCTTC; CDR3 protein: CASSPRRELGYNEQFF
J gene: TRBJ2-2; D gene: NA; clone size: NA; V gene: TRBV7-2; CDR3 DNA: TGTGCCAGCAGCTACCAGGCAGACGCAGGAACCGGGGAGCTGTTTTTT; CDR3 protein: CASSYQADAGTGELFF
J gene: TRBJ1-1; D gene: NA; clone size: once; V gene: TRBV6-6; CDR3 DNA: TGTGCCAGCAGACAGGTTTGGACTGAAGCTTTCTTT; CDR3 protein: CASRQVWTEAFF
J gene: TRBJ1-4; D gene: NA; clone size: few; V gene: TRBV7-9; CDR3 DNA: TGTGCCAGCCGGGGGTGCAGTCAACTGTTTTTT; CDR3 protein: CASRGCSQLFF
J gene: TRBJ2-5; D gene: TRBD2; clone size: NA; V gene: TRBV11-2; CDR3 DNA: TGTGCCAGCAGACCGAAACTAGCGGGACAAGAGACCCAGTACTTC; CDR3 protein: CASRPKLAGQETQYF
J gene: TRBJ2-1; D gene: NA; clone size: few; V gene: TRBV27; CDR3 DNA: TGTGCCAGCAGTTTATCGAGGAGCTACAATGAGCAGTTCTTC; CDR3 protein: CASSLSRSYNEQFF
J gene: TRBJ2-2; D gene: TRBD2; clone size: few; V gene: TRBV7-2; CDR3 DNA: TGTGCCAGCAGCTTAGGCGCGGTAGCGGGGTACACCGGGGAGCTGTTTTTT; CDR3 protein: CASSLGAVAGYTGELFF
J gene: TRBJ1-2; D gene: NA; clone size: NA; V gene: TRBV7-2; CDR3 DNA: TGTGCCAGCAGCTTAGCGGCGGGGCCCGGCTATGGCTACACCTTC; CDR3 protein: CASSLAAGPGYGYTF
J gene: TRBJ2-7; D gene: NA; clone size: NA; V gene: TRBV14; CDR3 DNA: TGTGCCAGCAGCCAAGGACACCAAGGGCAGTACTTC; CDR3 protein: CASSQGHQGQYF
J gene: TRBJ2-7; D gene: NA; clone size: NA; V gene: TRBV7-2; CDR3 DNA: TGTGCCAGCACGGACAGAACCGAGCAGTACTTC; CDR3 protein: CASTDRTEQYF
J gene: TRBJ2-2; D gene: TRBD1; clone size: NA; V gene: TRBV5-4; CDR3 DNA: TGTGCCAGCAGCTTGGGGGACAGGGGGCACGCCGGGGAGCTGTTTTTT; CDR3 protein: CASSLGDRGHAGELFF
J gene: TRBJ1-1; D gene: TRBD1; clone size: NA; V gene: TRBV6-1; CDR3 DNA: TGTGCCAGCGGCACAGGGGTCGCTGAAGCTTTCTTT; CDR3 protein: CASGTGVAEAFF
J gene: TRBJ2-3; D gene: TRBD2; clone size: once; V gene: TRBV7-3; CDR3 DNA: TGTGCCAGCAGCTTAACGGCGGGAGCGAACACAGATACGCAGTATTTT; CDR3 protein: CASSLTAGANTDTQYF
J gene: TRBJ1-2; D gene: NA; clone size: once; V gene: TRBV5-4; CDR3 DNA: TGTGCCAGCAGCTTGGAAGGTTCGGGGAGGGGCTACACCTTC; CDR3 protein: CASSLEGSGRGYTF
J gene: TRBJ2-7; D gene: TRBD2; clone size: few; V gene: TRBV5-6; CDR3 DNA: TGTGCCAGCAGCTGGAGAAGCGGGAGAAGCGAGCAGTACTTC; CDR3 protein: CASSWRSGRSEQYF
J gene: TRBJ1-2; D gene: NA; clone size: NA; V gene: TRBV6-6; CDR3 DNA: TGTGCCAGCAGACCCGGGGTGGGGGACTCCTATGGCTACACCTTC; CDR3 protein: CASRPGVGDSYGYTF
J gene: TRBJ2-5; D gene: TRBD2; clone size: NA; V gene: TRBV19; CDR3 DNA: TGTGCCAGTTCCGGGACTAGCGGGACCTACCAAGAGACCCAGTACTTC; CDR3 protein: CASSGTSGTYQETQYF
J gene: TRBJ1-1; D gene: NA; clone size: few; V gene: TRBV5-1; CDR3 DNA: TGCGCCAGCAGCTTCAGGCCCGGGACATCGGGACCGGCTGAAGCTTTCTTT; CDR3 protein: CASSFRPGTSGPAEAFF
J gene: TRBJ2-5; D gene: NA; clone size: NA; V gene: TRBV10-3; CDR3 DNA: TGTGCCATCAGTGAGTCGGGGGAGACCCAGTACTTC; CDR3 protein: CAISESGETQYF
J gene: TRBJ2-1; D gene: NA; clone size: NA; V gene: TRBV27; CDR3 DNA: TGTGCCAGCAGTTTAATGTGGACGGGCGGGGAGCAGTTCTTC; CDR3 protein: CASSLMWTGGEQFF
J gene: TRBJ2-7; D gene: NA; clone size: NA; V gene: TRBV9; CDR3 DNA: TGTGCCAGCAGCGTAGCTCCCCACAGAGAAAACTACGAGCAGTACTTC; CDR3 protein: CASSVAPHRENYEQYF
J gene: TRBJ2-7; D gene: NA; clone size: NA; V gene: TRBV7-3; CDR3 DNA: TGTGCCAGCAGCTTAACTGGAGGCGAGCAGTACTTC; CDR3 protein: CASSLTGGEQYF
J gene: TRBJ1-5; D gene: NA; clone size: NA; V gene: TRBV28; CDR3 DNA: TGTGCCAGCGGACAGTTCAATCAGCCCCAGCATTTT; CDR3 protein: CASGQFNQPQHF